Sequencing of this T cell receptor (beta chain) was carried out in a study of radiotherapy plus CTLA-4 blockade in lung cancer. TCRdb's copy holds only in-frame clones and misses some; the assay was immunoSEQ multiplex PCR. The sample yields more than 30,000 clones, approximately 66% seen once. The CDR3 length is 16 residues. Trimming took off 3 bases at V and 2 bases at J, with 14 bases between the two ends. Germline V gene sequence: CDR1 SGHRS, CDR2 YFSETQ. The chain recombines TRBV5-1 with TRBJ1-4; D is unresolved. The material sequenced was peripheral blood, taken from a patient treated with radiotherapy plus ipilimumab. The sequence came from a human donor with non-small cell lung cancer who had stable disease on radiotherapy plus ipilimumab. In DNA form, the CDR3 reads TGCGCCAGCAGCTCCCAAGGTGGGCGGACTAATGAAAAACTGTTTTTT. The encoded protein is CASSSQGGRTNEKLFF.